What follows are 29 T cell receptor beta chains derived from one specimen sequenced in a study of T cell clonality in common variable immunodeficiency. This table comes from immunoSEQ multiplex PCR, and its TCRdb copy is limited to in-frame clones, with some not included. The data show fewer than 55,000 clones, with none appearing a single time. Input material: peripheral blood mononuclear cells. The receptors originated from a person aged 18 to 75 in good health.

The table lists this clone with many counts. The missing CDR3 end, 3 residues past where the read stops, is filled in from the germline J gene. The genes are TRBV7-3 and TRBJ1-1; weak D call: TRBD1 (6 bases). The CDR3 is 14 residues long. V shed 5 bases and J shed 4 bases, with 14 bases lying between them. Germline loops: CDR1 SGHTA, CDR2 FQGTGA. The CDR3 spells CASSEDQGRTEAFF. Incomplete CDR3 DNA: TGTGCCAGCAGCGAAGATCAGGGGCGCACTGAA.

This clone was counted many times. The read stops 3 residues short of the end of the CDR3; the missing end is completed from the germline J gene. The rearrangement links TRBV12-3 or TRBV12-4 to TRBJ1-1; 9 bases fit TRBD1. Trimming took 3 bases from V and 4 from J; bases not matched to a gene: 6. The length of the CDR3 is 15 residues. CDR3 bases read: TGTGCCAGCAGTTTTGGGGGGGACAGGGCCACTGAA. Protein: CASSFGGDRATE. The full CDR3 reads CASSFGGDRATEAFF.

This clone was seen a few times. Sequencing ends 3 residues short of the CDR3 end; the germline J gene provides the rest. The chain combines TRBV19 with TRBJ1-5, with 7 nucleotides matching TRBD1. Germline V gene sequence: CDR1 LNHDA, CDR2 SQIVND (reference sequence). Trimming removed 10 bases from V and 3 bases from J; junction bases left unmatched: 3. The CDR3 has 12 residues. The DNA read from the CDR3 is TGTGCCACCAGGGGGACCAATCAGCCC. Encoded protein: CATRGTNQP. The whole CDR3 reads CATRGTNQPQHF.

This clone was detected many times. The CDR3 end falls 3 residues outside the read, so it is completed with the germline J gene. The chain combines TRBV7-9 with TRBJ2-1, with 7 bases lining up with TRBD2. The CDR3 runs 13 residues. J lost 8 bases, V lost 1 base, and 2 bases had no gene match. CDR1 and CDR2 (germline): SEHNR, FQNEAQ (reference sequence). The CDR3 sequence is CASSLGLADEQFF. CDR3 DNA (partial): TGTGCCAGCAGCTTAGGACTAGCCGATGAG.

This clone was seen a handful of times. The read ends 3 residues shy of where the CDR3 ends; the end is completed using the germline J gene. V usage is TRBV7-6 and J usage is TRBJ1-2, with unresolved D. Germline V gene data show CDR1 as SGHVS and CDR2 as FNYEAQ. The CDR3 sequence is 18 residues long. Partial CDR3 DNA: TGTGCCAGCAGCTTTGGGCTACCTGGAACTAGCGGACCCCTCGAC. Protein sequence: CASSFGLPGTSGPLD. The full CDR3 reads CASSFGLPGTSGPLDYTF.

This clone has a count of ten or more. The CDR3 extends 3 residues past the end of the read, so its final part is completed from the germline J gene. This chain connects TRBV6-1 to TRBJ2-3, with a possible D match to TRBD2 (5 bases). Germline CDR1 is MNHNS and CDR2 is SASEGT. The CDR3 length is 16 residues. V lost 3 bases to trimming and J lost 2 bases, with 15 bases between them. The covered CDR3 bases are TGTGCCAGCAGTGAGTATCGGACTGGAACCACAGATACG. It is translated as CASSEYRTGTTDT. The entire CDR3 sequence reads CASSEYRTGTTDTQYF.

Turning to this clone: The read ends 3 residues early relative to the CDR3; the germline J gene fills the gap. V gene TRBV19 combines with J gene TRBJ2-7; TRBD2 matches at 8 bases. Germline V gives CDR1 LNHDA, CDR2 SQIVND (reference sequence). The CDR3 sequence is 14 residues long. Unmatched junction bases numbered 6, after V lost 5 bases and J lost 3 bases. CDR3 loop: CASSDSGRVYEQYF. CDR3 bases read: TGTGCCAGTAGTGACAGCGGGAGAGTCTACGAG.

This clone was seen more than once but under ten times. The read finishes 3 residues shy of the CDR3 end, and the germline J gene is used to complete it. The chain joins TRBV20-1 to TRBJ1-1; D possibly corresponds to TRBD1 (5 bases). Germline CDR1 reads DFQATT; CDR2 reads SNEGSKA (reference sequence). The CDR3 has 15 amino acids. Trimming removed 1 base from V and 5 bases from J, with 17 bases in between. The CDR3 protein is CSARGNPRGGTEAFF. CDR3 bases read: TGCAGTGCTAGAGGAAACCCTCGGGGGGGGACTGAA.

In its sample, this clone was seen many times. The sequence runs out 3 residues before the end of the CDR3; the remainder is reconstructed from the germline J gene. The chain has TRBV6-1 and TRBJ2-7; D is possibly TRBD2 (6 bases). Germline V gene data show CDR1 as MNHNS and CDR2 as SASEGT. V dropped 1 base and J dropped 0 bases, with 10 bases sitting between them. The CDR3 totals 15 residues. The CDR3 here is CASSEEAGNSYEQYF. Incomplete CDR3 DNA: TGTGCCAGCAGTGAAGAGGCGGGGAACTCCTACGAG.

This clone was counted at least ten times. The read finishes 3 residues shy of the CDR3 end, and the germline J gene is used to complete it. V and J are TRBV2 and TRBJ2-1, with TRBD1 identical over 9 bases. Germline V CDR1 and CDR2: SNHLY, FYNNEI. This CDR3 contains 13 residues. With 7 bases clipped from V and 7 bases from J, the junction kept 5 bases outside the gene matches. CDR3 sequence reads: CASTNRGPNEQFF. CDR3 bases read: TGTGCCAGCACAAACAGGGGGCCAAATGAG.

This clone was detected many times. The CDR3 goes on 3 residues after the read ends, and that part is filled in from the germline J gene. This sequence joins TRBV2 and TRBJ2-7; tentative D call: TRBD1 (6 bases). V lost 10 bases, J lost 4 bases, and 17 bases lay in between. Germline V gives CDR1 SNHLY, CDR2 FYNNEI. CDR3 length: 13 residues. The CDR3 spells CATLLRGRYEQYF. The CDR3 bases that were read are TGTGCCACCTTACTCAGGGGCAGATACGAG.

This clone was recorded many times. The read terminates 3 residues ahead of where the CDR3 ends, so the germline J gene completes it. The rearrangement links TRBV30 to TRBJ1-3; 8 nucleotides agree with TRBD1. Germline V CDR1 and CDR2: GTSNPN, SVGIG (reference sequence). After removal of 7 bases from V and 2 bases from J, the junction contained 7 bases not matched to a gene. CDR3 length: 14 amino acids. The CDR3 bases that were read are TGTGCCTTTGGATCAGGGGGCGCTGGAAACACC. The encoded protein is CAFGSGGAGNT. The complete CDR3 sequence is CAFGSGGAGNTIYF.

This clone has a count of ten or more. The CDR3 protein is CAWSVPGGGANYGYTF. CDR3 DNA, as far as it was read: TGTGCCTGGAGTGTACCCGGCGGAGGGGCCAACTATGGC. The V call is TRBV30, the J call TRBJ1-2, with D possibly TRBD1 on 5 matching bases. The CDR3 extends 3 residues past the end of the read, so its final part is completed from the germline J gene. V dropped 0 bases and J dropped 2 bases, with 16 bases sitting between them. There are 16 residues in the CDR3. The germline V gene encodes CDR1 GTSNPN and CDR2 SVGIG (reference sequence).

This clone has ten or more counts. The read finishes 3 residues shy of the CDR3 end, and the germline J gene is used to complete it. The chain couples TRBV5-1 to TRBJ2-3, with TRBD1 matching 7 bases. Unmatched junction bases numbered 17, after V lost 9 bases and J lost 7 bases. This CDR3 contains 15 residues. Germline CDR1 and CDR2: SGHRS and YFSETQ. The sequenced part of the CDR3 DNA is TGCGCCACCTCAGCAGGGGGTCCACCCACCAATACG. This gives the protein CATSAGGPPTNT. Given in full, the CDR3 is CATSAGGPPTNTQYF. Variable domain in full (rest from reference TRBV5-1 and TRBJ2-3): KAGVTQTPRYLIKTRGQQVTLSCSPISGHRSVSWYQQTPGQGLQFLFEYFSETQRNKGNFPGRFSGRQFSNSRSEMNVSTLELGDSALYLCATSAGGPPTNTQYFGPGTRLTVL.

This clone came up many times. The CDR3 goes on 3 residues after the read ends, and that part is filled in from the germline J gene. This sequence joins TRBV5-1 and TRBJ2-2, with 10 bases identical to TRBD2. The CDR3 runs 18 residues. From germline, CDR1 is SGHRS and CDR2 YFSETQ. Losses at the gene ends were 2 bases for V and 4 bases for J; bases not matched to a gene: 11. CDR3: CASSFGLAGAGGTGELFF. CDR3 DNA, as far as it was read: TGCGCCAGCAGCTTTGGGCTAGCGGGGGCCGGGGGCACCGGGGAG. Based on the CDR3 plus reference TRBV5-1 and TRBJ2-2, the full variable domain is KAGVTQTPRYLIKTRGQQVTLSCSPISGHRSVSWYQQTPGQGLQFLFEYFSETQRNKGNFPGRFSGRQFSNSRSEMNVSTLELGDSALYLCASSFGLAGAGGTGELFFGEGSRLTVL.

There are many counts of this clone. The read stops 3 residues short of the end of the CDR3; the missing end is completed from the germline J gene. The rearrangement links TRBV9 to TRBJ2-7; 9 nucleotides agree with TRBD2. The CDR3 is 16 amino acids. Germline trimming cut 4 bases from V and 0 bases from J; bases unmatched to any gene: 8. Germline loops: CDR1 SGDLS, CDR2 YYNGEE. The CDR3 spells CASSPPGSGSSYEQYF. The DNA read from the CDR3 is TGTGCCAGCAGCCCCCCCGGTAGCGGGAGCTCCTACGAG. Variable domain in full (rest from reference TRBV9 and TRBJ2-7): DSGVTQTPKHLITATGQRVTLRCSPRSGDLSVYWYQQSLDQGLQFLIQYYNGEERAKGNILERFSAQQFPDLHSELNLSSLELGDSALYFCASSPPGSGSSYEQYFGPGTRLTVT.

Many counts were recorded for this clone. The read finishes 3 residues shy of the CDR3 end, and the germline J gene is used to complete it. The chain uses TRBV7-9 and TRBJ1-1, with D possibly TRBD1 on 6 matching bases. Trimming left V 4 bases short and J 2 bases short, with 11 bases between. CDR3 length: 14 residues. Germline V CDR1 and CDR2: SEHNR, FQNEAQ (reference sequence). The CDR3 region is CASSSLTGNTEAFF. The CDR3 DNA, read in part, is TGTGCCAGCAGCTCACTGACAGGCAACACTGAA.

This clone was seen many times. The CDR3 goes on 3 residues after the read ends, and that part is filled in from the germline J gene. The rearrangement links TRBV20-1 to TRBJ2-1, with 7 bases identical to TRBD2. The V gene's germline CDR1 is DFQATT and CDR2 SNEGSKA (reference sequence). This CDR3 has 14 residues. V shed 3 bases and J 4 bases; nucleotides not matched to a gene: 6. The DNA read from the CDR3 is TGCAGTGCTAGGTCCAGCGGGGATTACAATGAG. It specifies CSARSSGDYNE. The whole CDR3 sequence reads CSARSSGDYNEQFF.

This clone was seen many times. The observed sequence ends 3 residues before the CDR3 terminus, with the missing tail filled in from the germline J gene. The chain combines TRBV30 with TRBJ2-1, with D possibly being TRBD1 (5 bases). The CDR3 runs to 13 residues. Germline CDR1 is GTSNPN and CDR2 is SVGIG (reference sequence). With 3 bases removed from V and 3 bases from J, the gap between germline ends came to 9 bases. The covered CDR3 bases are TGTGCCTGGAGGGGGCTCGTCTACAATGAG. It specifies CAWRGLVYNE. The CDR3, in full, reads CAWRGLVYNEQFF. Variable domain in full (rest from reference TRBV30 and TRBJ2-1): SQTIHQWPATLVQPVGSPLSLECTVEGTSNPNLYWYRQAAGRGLQLLFYSVGIGQISSEVPQNLSASRPQDRQFILSSKKLLLSDSGFYLCAWRGLVYNEQFFGPGTRLTVL.

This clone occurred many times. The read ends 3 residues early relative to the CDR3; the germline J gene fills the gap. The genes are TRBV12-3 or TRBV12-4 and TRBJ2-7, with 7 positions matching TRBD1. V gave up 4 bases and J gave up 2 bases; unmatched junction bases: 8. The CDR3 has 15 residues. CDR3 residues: CASSSSGTVTYEQYF. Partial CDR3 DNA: TGTGCCAGCAGTTCGTCCGGGACAGTTACCTACGAG.

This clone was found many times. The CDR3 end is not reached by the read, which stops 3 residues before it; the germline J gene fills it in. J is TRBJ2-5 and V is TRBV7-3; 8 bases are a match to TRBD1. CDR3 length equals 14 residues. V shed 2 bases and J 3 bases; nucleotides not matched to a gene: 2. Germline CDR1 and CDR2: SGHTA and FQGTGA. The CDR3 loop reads CASSLQGAEETQYF. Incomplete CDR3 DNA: TGTGCCAGCAGCTTACAGGGGGCTGAAGAGACC.

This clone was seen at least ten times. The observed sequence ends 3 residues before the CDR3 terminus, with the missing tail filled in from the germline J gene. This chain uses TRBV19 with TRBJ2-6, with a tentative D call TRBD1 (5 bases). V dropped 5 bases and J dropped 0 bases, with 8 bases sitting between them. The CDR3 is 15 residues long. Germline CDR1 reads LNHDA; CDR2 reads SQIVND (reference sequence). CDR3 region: CASSDSASGANVLTF. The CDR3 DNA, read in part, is TGTGCCAGTAGTGACAGCGCCTCTGGGGCCAACGTC.

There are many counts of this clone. CDR3 sequence: CAARDRVYEQYF. Partial CDR3 DNA: TGTGCCGCGAGGGACAGGGTCTACGAG. V and J are TRBV6-2 or TRBV6-3 and TRBJ2-7; TRBD1 aligns across 9 bases. The missing CDR3 end, 3 residues past where the read stops, is filled in from the germline J gene. The V gene end was trimmed by 11 bases and the J gene end by 3 bases; junction bases not matched to a gene: 5. The CDR3 length is 12 residues. Germline V lookup: CDR1 MNHEY, CDR2 SVGEGT.

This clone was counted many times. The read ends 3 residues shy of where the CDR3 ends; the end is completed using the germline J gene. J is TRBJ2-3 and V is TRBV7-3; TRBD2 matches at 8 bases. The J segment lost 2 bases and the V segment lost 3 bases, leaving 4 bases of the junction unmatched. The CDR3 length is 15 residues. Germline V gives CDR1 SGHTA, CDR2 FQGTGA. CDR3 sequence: CASSFSGDPTDTQYF. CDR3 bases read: TGTGCCAGCAGCTTTAGCGGGGATCCCACAGATACG.

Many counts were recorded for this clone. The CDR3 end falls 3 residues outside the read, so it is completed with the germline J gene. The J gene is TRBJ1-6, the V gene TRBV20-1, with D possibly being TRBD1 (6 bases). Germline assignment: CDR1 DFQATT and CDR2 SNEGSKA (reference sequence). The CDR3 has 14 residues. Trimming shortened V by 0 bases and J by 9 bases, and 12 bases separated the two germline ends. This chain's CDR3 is CSARDPQGRSPLHF. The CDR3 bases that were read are TGCAGTGCTAGAGATCCCCAGGGGCGTTCACCC.

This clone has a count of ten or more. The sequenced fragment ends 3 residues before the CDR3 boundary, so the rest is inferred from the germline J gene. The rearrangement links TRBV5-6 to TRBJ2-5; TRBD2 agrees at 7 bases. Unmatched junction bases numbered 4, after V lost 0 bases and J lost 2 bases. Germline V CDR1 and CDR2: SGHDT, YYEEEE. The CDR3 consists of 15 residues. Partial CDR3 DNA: TGTGCCAGCAGCTTGGGGGGGGAGGGTCAAGAGACC. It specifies CASSLGGEGQET. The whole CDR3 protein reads CASSLGGEGQETQYF.

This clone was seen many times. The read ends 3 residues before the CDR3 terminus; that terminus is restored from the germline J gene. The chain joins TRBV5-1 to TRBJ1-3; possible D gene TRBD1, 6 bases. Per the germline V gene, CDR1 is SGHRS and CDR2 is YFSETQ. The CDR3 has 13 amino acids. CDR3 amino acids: CASSRLGGDAIYF. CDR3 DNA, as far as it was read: TGCGCCAGCAGCCGCCTTGGGGGCGACGCC.

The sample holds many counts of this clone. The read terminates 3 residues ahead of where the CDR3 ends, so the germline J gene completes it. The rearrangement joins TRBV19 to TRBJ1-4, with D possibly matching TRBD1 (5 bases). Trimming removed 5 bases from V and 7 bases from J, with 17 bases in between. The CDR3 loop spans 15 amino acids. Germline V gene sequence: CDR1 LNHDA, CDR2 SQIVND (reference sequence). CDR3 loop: CASSSQGGWGEKLFF. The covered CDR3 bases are TGTGCCAGTAGTTCTCAGGGTGGATGGGGTGAAAAA.

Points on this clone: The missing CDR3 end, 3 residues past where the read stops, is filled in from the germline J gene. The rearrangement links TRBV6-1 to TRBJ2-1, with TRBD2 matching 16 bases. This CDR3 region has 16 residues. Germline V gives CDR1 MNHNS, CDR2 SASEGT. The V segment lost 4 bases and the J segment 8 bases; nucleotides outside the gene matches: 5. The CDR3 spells CASSGGTSGGGYEQFF. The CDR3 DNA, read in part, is TGTGCCAGCAGTGGTGGGACTAGCGGGGGGGGGTATGAG.